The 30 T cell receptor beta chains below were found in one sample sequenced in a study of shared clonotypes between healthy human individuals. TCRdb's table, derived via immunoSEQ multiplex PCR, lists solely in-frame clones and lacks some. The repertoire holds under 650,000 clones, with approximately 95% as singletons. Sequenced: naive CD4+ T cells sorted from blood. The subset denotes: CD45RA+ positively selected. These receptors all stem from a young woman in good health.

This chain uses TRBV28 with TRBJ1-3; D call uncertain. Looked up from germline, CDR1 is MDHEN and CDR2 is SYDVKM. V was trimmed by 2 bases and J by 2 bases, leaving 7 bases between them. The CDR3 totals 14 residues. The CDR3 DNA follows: TGTGCCAGCAGTTTAGGTCATACTGGAAACACCATATATTTT. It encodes CASSLGHTGNTIYF.

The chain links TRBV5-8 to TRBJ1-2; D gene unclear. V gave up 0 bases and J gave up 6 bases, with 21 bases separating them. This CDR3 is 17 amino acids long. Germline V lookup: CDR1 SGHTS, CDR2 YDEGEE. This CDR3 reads CASSLARTGWLLDGYTF. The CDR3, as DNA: TGTGCCAGCAGCTTGGCCAGGACGGGCTGGTTACTGGATGGCTACACCTTC.

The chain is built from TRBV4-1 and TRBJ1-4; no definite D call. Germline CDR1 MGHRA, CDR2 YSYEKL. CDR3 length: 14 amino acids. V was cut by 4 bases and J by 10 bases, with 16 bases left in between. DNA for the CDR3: TGCGCCAGCAGCCCCCGGGATAAGGTGGGAAAACTGTTTTTT. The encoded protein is CASSPRDKVGKLFF.

The chain's CDR3 is CASSLDRGGYTF. CDR3 sequence (DNA): TGTGCCAGCAGCTTGGACAGGGGTGGCTACACCTTC. This chain connects TRBV13 to TRBJ1-2; 9 bases map to TRBD1. CDR3 length: 12 residues. The junction had 0 bases not matched to a gene; V was cut back by 3 bases and J by 7 bases. The V gene's germline CDR1 is PRHDT and CDR2 FYEKMQ (reference sequence).

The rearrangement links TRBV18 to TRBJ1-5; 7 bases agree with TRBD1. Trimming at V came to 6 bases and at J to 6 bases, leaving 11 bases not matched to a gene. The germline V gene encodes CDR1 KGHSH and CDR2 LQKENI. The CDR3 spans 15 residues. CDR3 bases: TGTGCCAGCTCGGGAAACCGGGACAGTGTTCAGCCCCAGCATTTT. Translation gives CASSGNRDSVQPQHF.

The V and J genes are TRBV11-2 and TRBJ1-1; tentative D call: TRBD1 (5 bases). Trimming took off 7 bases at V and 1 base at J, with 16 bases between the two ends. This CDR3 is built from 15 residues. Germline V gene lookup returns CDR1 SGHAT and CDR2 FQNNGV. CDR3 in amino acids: CASTNQLQGNTEAFF. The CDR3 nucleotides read TGTGCCAGCACCAACCAGCTCCAGGGGAACACTGAAGCTTTCTTT.

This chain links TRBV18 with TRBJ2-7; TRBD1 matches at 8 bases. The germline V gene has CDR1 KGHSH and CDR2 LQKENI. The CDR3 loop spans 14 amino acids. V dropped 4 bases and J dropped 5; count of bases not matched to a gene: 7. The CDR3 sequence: CASSRTGFNNEQYF. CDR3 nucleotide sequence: TGTGCCAGCTCACGGACAGGGTTTAACAACGAGCAGTACTTC.

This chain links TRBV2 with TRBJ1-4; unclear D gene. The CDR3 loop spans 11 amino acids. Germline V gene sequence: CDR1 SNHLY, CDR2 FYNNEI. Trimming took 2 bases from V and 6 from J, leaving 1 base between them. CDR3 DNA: TGTGCCAGCAGTGAATATGAAAAACTGTTTTTT. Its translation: CASSEYEKLFF.

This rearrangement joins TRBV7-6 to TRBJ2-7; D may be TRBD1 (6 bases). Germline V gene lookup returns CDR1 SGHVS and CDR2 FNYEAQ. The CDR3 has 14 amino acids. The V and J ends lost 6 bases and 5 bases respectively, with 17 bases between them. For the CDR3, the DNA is TGTGCCAGCAGACCCTACAGGGTTGTAGACGAGCAGTACTTC. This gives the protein CASRPYRVVDEQYF.

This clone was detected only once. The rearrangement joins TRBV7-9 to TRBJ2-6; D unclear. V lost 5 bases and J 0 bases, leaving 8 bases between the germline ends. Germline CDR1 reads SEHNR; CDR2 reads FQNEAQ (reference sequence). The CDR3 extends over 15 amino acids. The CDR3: CASSTLHSGANVLTF. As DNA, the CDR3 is TGTGCCAGCAGCACCCTCCACTCTGGGGCCAACGTCCTGACTTTC. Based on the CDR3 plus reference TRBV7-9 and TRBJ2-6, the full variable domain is DTGVSQNPRHKITKRGQNVTFRCDPISEHNRLYWYRQTLGQGPEFLTYFQNEAQLEKSRLLSDRFSAERPKGSFSTLEIQRTEQGDSAMYLCASSTLHSGANVLTFGAGSRLTVL.

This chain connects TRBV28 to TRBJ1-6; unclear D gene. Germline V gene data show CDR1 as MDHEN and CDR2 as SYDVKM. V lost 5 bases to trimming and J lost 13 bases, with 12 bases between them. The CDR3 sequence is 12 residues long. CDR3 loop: CASSPPTGPLHF. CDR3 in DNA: TGTGCCAGCAGTCCCCCTACCGGTCCCCTCCACTTT.

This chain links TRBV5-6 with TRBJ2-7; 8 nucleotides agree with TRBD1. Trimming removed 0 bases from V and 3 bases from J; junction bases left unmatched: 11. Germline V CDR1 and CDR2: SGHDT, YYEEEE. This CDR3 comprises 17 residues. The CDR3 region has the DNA TGTGCCAGCAGCTTGGAACCCCGGACAGGGTTTGGCTACGAGCAGTACTTC. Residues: CASSLEPRTGFGYEQYF.

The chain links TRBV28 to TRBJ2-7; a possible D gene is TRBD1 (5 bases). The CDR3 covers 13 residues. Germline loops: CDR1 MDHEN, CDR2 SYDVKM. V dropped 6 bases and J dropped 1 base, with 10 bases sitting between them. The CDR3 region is CASSTQGSYEQYF. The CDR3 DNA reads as TGTGCCAGCAGCACTCAGGGATCCTACGAGCAGTACTTC.

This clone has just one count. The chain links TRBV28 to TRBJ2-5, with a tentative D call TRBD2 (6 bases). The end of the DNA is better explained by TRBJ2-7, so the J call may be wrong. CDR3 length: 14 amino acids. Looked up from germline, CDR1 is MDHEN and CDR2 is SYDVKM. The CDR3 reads CASSSIPRDHEQYF. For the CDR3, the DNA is TGTGCCAGCAGTTCCATCCCGCGGGACCACGAGCAGTACTTC.

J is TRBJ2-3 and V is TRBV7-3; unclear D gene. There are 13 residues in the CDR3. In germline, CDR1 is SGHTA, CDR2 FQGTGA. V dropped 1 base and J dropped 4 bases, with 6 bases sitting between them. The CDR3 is CASSLSGSDTQYF. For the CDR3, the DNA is TGTGCCAGCAGCTTAAGCGGATCAGATACGCAGTATTTT.

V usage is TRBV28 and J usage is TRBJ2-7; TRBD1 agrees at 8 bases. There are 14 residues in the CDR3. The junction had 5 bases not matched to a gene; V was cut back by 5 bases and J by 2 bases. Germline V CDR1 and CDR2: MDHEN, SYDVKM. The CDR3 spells CASSPGQGTYEQYF. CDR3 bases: TGTGCCAGCAGTCCCGGACAGGGAACCTACGAGCAGTACTTC.

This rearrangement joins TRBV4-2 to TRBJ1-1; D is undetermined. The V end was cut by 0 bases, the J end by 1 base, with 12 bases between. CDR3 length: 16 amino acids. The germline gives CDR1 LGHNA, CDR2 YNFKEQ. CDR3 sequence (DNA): TGTGCCAGCAGCCAAGACGTTTTCGCCAGGAACACTGAAGCTTTCTTT. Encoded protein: CASSQDVFARNTEAFF.

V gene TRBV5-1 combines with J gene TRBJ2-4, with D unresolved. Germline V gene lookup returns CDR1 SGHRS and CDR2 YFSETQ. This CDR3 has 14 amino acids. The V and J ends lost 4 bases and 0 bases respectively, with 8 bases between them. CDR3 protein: CASSTDLAKNIQYF. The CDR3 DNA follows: TGCGCCAGCAGCACCGATCTAGCCAAAAACATTCAGTACTTC. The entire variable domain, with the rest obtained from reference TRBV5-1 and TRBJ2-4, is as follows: KAGVTQTPRYLIKTRGQQVTLSCSPISGHRSVSWYQQTPGQGLQFLFEYFSETQRNKGNFPGRFSGRQFSNSRSEMNVSTLELGDSALYLCASSTDLAKNIQYFGAGTRLSVL.

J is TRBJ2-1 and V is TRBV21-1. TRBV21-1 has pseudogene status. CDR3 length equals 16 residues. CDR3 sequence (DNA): TGTGCCAGCAGCAAAGCGGGGGAAGGCTCCTACAATGAGCAGTTCTTC. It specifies CASSKAGEGSYNEQFF.

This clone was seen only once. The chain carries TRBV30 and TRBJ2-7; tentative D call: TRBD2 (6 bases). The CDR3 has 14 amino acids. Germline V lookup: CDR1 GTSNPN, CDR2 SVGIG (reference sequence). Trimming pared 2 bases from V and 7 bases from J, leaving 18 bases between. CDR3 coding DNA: TGTGCCTGGAGTACCGGAGGGGCCCCCTGGGAGCAGTACTTC. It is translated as CAWSTGGAPWEQYF.

The CDR3 region has the DNA TGCGCCAGCAGCCGAGAGAGCAGGGGCTCCTACGAGCAGTACTTC. This translates into CASSRESRGSYEQYF. The chain uses TRBV5-1 and TRBJ2-7; weak D call: TRBD1 (6 bases). Germline V gene data show CDR1 as SGHRS and CDR2 as YFSETQ. This CDR3 is built from 15 residues. Between the trimmed V and J ends, which lost 4 bases and 0 bases, there was a span of 14 bases.

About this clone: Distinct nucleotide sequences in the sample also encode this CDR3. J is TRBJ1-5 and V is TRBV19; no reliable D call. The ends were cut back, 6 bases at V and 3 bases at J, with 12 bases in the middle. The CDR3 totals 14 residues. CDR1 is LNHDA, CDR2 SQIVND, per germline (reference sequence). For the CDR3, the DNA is TGTGCCAGTAGCCCTCAGGTGAACAATCAGCCCCAGCATTTT. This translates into CASSPQVNNQPQHF.

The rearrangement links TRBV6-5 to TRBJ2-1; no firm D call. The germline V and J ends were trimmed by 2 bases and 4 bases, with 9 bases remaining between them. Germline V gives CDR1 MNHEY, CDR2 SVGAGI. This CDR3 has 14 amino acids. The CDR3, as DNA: TGTGCCAGCAGTTACGGTCAGCATTACAATGAGCAGTTCTTC. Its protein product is CASSYGQHYNEQFF.

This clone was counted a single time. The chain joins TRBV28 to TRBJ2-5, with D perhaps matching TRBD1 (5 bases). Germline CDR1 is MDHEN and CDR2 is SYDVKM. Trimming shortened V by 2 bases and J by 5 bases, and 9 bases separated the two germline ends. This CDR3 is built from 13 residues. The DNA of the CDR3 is TGTGCCAGCAGTTTACAGGGTACGGAGACCCAGTACTTC. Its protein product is CASSLQGTETQYF.

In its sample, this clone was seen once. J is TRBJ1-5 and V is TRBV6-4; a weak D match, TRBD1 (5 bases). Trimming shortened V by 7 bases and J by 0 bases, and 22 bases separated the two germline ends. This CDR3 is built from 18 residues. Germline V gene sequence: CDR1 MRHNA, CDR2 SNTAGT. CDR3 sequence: CASNKARTGLYSNQPQHF. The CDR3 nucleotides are TGTGCCAGCAACAAAGCACGAACGGGACTTTATAGCAATCAGCCCCAGCATTTT.

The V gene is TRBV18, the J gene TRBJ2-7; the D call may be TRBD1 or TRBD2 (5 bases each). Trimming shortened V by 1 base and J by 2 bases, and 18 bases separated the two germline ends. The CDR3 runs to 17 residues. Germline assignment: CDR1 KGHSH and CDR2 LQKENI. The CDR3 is CASSPRAFGTGTYEQYF. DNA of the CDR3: TGTGCCAGCTCACCACGCGCGTTTGGGACCGGAACCTACGAGCAGTACTTC.

The DNA of the CDR3 is TGTGCCAGCAGTGGGCCCCCGAGGAATACGCAGTATTTT. This encodes CASSGPPRNTQYF. This rearrangement joins TRBV28 to TRBJ2-3; no definite D call. The germline V gene encodes CDR1 MDHEN and CDR2 SYDVKM. This CDR3 comprises 13 residues. V was shortened by 5 bases and J by 7 bases, with 13 bases between the two germline ends.

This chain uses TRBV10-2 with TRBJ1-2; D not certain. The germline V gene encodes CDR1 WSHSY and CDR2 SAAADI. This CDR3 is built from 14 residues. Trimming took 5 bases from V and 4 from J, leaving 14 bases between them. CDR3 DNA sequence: TGCGCCAGCAGTCCCGCGGGGTTTTCCTATGGCTACACCTTC. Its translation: CASSPAGFSYGYTF.

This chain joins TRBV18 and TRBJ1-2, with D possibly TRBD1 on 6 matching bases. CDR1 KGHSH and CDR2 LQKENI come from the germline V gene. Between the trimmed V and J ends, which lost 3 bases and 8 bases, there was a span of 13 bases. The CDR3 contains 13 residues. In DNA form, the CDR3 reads TGTGCCAGCTCACCTGACGACAGGACAGGCTACACCTTC. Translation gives CASSPDDRTGYTF.

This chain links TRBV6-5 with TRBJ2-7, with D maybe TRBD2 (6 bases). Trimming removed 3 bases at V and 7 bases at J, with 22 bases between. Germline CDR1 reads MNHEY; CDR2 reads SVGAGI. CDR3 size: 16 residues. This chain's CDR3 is CASSYYGAAGRMEQYF. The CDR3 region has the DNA TGTGCCAGCAGTTATTACGGAGCCGCAGGGAGGATGGAGCAGTACTTC.